This TCR beta chain stems from a study of cytomegalovirus exposure and HLA in healthy donors. About the research overall: A prior study identified just under 120 million unique TCR beta sequences from about 200 million T cells. Study observations and caveats: A prior analysis recorded that most TCR beta V segments were productive about 87% or about 30% of the time. Researchers reported in a later analysis that a missense DCLRE1C variant was tied to TCR beta V- and J-gene trimming.

Amplification used 60 Vbeta primers and 13 Jbeta primers. The table came from immunoSEQ multiplex PCR; TCRdb's copy has only in-frame clones and leaves some out. The data contain some 100,000 clones, around 83% of them singletons. The CDR3 has 14 residues. The V segment lost 7 bases and the J segment 0 bases; nucleotides outside the gene matches: 3. Germline loops: CDR1 MDHEN, CDR2 SYDVKM. Comments on this clone: Antigen specificity is unknown.

The source material was PBMCs. The sequence derives from a man aged 25-45 years in good health and CMV-seronegative. V usage is TRBV28 and J usage is TRBJ1-5, with 7 bases identical to TRBD1. CDR3 in DNA: TGTGCCAGCAACAGGGGTTCTAGCAATCAGCCCCAGCATTTT. It is translated as CASNRGSSNQPQHF.